The clone carrying this TCR beta chain showed up many times. No antigen is known for it. TCRdb re-analysed the reads in MiXCR, keeping a single row per CDR3 protein. This sample has roughly 920,000 distinct CDR3 sequences, with approximately 33% found just once. The record originates from a study of T cell repertoires in cytomegalovirus infection. In germline, CDR1 is SEHNR, CDR2 FQNEAQ (reference sequence). The V gene lost 7 bases and the J gene lost 1 base, with 19 bases spanning the gap. This CDR3 has 16 residues. This specimen consisted of cultured CD8+ T cells from PBMCs, obtained from culture after CMV antigen stimulation. The TCR comes from a human donor in good health (CMV status not recorded). Some clones in this sample may be carry-over from other donors' samples. The chain joins TRBV7-9 to TRBJ1-1; D remains ambiguous. This CDR3 reads CASKSGVAARNTEAFF. CDR3 nucleotides: TGTGCCAGCAAGAGCGGGGTGGCAGCAAGGAACACTGAAGCTTTCTTT.